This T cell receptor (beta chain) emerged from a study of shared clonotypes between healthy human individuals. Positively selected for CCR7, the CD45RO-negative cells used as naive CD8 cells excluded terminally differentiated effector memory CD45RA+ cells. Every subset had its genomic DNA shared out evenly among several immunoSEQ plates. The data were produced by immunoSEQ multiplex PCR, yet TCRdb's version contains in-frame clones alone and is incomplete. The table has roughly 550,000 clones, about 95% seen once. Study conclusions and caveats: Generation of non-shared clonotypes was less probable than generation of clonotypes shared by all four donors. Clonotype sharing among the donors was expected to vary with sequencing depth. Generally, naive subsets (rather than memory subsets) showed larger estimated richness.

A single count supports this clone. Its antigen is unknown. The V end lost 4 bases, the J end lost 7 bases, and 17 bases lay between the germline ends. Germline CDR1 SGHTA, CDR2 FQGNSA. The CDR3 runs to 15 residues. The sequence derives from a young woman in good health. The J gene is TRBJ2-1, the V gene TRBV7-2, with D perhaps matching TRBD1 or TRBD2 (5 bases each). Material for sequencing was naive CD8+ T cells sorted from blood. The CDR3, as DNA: TGTGCCAGCAGCTCCCCCGGGACCATGTGGAATGAGCAGTTCTTC. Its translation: CASSSPGTMWNEQFF.